This T cell receptor beta chain was sequenced in a study of blood T cell repertoires in COVID-19. Study information: PBMCs, B-cell-depleted T cells, or T cells provided the cDNA or gDNA that made up the material.

The method was immunoSEQ multiplex PCR; TCRdb's version includes in-frame clones alone and lacks a portion of them. Of about 280,000 clones listed, approximately 84% are singletons. This clone occurred once. This receptor was obtained from a woman aged 25 to 39 who had recovered from COVID-19. Material for sequencing was peripheral blood.

CDR3 bases: TGTGCCAGCAGCTCTAGCGTACGAGAGCAGTTCTTC. This gives the protein CASSSSVREQFF. The V gene is TRBV5-4, the J gene TRBJ2-1, with a weak D call TRBD2 (6 bases). In germline, CDR1 is SGHNT, CDR2 YYREEE (reference sequence). The V and J ends lost 3 bases and 10 bases respectively, with 11 bases between them. The CDR3 contains 12 residues.